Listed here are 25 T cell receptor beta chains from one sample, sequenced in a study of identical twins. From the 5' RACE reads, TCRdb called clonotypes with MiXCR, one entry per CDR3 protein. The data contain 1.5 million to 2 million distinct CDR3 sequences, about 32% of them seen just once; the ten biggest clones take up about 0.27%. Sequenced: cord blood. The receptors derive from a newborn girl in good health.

CDR3 in amino acids: CASSLAGSVSNQPQHF. CDR3 bases: TGTGCCAGCAGCTTAGCGGGGAGTGTTAGCAATCAGCCCCAGCATTTT. The chain joins TRBV7-2 to TRBJ1-5; no reliable D call. V was cut by 0 bases and J by 0 bases, with 9 bases left in between. Germline V gives CDR1 SGHTA, CDR2 FQGNSA. The length of the CDR3 is 16 residues. The full variable domain, in which reference TRBV7-2 and TRBJ1-5 provide the parts outside the CDR3, is GAGVSQSPSNKVTEKGKDVELRCDPISGHTALYWYRQSLGQGLEFLIYFQGNSAPDKSGLPSDRFSAERTGGSVSTLTIQRTQQEDSAVYLCASSLAGSVSNQPQHFGDGTRLSIL.

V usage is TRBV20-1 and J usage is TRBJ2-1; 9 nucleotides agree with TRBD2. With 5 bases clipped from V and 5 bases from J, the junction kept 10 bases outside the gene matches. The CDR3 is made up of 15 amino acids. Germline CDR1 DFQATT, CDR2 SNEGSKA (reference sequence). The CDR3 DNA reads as TGCAGTGCTTTAGCGGGAGAGAGTCCACACAATGAGCAGTTCTTC. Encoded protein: CSALAGESPHNEQFF.

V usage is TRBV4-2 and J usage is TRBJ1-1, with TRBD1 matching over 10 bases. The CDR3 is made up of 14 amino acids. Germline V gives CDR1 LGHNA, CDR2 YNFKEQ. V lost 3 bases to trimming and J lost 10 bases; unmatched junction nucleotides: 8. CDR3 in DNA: TGTGCCAGCAGCCACGCCGTGGACAGGGGGATAGCTTTCTTT. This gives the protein CASSHAVDRGIAFF.

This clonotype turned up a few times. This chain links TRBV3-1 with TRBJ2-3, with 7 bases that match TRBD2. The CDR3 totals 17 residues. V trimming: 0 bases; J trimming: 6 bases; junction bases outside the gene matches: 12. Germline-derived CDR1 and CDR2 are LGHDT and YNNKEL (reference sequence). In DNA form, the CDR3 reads TGTGCCAGCAGCCAAGATCTGAGTACGGGAGGCGGGGATACGCAGTATTTT. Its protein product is CASSQDLSTGGGDTQYF.

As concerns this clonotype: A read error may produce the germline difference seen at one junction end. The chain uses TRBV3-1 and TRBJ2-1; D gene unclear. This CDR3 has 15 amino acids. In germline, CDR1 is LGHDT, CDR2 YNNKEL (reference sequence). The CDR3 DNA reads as TGTGCCAGCAGCCAGGGTCTCGTCTCCTACAAGGAGCAGTTCTTC. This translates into CASSQGLVSYKEQFF.

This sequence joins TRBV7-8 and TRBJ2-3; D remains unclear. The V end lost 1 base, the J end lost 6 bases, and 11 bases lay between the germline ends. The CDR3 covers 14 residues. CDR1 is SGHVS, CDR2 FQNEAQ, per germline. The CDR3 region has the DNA TGTGCCAGCAGCTTAGGAGGTTTTGCGGATACGCAGTATTTT. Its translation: CASSLGGFADTQYF.

The CDR3 protein is CASSYHRGSIVGYTF. Here the CDR3 DNA reads TGTGCCAGCAGCTACCACAGGGGGAGCATAGTTGGCTACACCTTC. The chain joins TRBV16 to TRBJ1-2; 8 bases map to TRBD1. The length of the CDR3 is 15 residues. V was pared by 5 bases and J by 7 bases, with 12 bases of the junction left unmatched. Per germline, CDR1 KGHSY and CDR2 FQNENV. The complete variable domain, with remaining parts taken from reference TRBV16 and TRBJ1-2, reads GEEVAQTPKHLVRGEGQKAKLYCAPIKGHSYVFWYQQVLKNEFKFLISFQNENVFDETGMPKERFSAKCLPNSPCSLEIQATKLEDSAVYFCASSYHRGSIVGYTFGSGTRLTVV.

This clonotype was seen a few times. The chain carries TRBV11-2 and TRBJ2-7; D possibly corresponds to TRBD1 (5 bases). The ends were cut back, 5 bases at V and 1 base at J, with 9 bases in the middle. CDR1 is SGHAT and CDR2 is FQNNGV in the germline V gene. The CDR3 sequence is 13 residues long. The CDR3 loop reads CASSAQESYEQYF. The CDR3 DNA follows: TGTGCCAGCAGCGCACAGGAATCCTACGAGCAGTACTTC.

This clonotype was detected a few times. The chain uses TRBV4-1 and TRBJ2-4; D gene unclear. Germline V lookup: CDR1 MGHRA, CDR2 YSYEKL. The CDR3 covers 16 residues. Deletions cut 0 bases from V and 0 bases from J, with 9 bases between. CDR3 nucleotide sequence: TGCGCCAGCAGCCAAGATCCGGCGTTAGCCAAAAACATTCAGTACTTC. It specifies CASSQDPALAKNIQYF.

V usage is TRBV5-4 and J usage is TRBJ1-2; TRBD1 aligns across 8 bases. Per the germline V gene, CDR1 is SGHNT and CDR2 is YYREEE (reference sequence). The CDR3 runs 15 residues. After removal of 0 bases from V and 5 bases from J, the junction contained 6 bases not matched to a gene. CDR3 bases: TGTGCCAGCAGCTTGGACGGGACAGGTGGATATGGCTACACCTTC. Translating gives CASSLDGTGGYGYTF.

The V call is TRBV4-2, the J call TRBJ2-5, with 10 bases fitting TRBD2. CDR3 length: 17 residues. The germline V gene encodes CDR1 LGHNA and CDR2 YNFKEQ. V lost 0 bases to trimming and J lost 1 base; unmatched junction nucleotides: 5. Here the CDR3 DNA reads TGTGCCAGCAGCCAAGAGATAACTAGCGGGGTCCAAGAGACCCAGTACTTC. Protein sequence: CASSQEITSGVQETQYF.

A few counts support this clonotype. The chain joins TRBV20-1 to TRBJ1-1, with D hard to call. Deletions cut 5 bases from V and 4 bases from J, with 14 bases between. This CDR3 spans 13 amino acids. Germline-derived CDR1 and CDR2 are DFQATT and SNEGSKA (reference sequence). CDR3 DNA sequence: TGCAGTGCTTGTCACTTTACTTCCACTGAAGCTTTCTTT. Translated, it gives CSACHFTSTEAFF.

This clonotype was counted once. CDR3 coding DNA: TGTGCCAGCAGCTTAGCGGGACAGCAGTTCTTC. Its protein is CASSLAGQQFF. The J gene is TRBJ2-1, the V gene TRBV11-2, with D perhaps matching TRBD1 or TRBD2 (5 bases each). Trimming took off 1 base at V and 11 bases at J, with 6 bases between the two ends. The CDR3 is 11 amino acids. Germline CDR1 SGHAT, CDR2 FQNNGV.

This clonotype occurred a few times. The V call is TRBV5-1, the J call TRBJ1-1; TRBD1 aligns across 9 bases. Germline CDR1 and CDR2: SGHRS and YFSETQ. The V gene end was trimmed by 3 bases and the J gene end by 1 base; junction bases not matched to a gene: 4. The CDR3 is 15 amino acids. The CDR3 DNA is TGCGCCAGCAGCTCGCTGGGACAGGGGAACACTGAAGCTTTCTTT. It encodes CASSSLGQGNTEAFF.

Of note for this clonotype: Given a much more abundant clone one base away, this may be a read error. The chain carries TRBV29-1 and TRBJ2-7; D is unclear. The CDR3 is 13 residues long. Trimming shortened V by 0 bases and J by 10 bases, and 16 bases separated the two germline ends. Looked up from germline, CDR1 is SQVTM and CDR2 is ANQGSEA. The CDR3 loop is CSVEDTILGDQYF. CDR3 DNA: TGCAGCGTTGAAGATACGATACTTGGGGATCAGTACTTC.

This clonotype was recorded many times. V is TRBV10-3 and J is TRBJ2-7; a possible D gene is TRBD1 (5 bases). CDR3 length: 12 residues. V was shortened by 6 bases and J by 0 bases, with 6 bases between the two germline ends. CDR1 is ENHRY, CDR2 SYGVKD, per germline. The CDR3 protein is CAIRDNSYEQYF. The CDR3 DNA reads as TGTGCCATCAGGGACAACTCCTACGAGCAGTACTTC.

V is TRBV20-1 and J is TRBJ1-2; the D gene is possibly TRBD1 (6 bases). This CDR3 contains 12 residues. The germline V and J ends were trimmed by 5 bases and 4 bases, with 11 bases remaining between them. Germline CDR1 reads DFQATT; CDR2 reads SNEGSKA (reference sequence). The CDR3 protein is CSAYRVLYGYTF. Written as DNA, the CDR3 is TGCAGTGCTTACAGGGTCCTCTATGGCTACACCTTC.

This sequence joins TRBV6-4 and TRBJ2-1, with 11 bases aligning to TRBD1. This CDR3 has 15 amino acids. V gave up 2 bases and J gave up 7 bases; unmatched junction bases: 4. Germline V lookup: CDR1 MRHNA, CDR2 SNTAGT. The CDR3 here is CASSDRTGGRNEQFF. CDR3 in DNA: TGTGCCAGCAGTGACCGGACAGGGGGCCGGAATGAGCAGTTCTTC.

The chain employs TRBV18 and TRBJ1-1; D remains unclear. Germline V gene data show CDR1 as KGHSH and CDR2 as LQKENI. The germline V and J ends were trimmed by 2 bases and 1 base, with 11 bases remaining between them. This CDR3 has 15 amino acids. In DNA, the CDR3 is TGTGCCAGCTCACCAGGGAGTAGACGGAACACTGAAGCTTTCTTT. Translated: CASSPGSRRNTEAFF.

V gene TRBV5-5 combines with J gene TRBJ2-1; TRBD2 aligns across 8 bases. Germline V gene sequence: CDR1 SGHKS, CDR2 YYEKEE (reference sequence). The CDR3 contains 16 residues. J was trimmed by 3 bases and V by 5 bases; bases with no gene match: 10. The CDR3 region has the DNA TGTGCCAGCAGGACCTCCACCACTAGCGGCTACAATGAGCAGTTCTTC. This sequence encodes CASRTSTTSGYNEQFF.

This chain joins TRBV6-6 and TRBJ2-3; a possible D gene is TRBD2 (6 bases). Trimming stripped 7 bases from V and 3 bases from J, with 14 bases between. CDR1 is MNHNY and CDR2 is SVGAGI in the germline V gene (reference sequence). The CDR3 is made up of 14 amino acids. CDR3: CASTDGGATDTQYF. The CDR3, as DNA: TGTGCCAGCACCGACGGCGGGGCGACAGATACGCAGTATTTT.

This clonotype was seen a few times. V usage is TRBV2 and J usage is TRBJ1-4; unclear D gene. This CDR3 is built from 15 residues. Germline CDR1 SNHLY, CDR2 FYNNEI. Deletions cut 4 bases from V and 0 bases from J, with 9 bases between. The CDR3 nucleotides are TGTGCCAGCAGTGCTACAAGCACAACTAATGAAAAACTGTTTTTT. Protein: CASSATSTTNEKLFF.

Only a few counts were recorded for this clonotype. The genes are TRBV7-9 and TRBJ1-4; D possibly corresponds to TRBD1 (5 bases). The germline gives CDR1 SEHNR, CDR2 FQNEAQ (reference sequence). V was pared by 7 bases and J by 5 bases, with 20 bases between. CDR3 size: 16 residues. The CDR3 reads CASTLGAGSRNEKLFF. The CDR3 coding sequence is TGTGCCAGCACCCTCGGGGCCGGGAGCAGAAATGAAAAACTGTTTTTT.

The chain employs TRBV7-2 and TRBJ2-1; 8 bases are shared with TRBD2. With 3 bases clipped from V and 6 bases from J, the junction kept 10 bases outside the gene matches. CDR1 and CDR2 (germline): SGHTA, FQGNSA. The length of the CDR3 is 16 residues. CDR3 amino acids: CASSFGGAGKPNEQFF. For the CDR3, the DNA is TGTGCCAGCAGCTTCGGGGGGGCGGGGAAACCCAATGAGCAGTTCTTC.

The CDR3 loop is CAWEDGGVDFYGYTF. In DNA, the CDR3 is TGTGCCTGGGAGGACGGGGGAGTAGACTTCTATGGCTACACCTTC. The chain has TRBV30 and TRBJ1-2, with D tentatively TRBD1 (5 bases). The V end lost 5 bases, the J end lost 4 bases, and 20 bases lay between the germline ends. From germline, CDR1 is GTSNPN and CDR2 SVGIG (reference sequence). CDR3 size: 15 residues.